These 21 T cell receptor beta chains share one sample of origin, sequenced in a study of blood T cell repertoires in COVID-19 (dated by TCRdb to about 2020). Library preparation employed the immunoSEQ multiplex PCR assay. This is the immuneACCESS table as TCRdb keeps it, with only in-frame sequences that have V and J called. A part of the clones is gone; compared with another copy, unresolved V genes explain less than half, and the rest is unexplained. Across this sample there are under 60,000 clones, with approximately 88% seen only once. The ten largest clones represent about 9.4% of the sample. Source material: peripheral blood. These receptor sequences come from a man in his thirties or forties with COVID-19, enrolled during active disease.

The V and J genes are TRBV18 and TRBJ2-5, with 8 positions matching TRBD1. CDR3 length equals 13 residues. The trim removed 3 bases at V and 5 bases at J, leaving 2 bases unmatched. Germline lookup yields CDR1 KGHSH and CDR2 LQKENI. In DNA form, the CDR3 reads TGTGCCAGCTCACCGGACAGGGCTGAGACCCAGTACTTC. This translates into CASSPDRAETQYF. Full variable domain (missing parts from reference TRBV18 and TRBJ2-5): NAGVMQNPRHLVRRRGQEARLRCSPMKGHSHVYWYRQLPEEGLKFMVYLQKENIIDESGMPKERFSAEFPKEGPSILRIQQVVRGDSAAYFCASSPDRAETQYFGPGTRLLVL.

The genes are TRBV28 and TRBJ2-5; the D gene is possibly TRBD2 (5 bases). Trimming took off 6 bases at V and 2 bases at J, with 10 bases between the two ends. The CDR3 covers 13 residues. Germline V lookup: CDR1 MDHEN, CDR2 SYDVKM. The CDR3, as DNA: TGTGCCAGCAGGGACTTCGGGCAAGAGACCCAGTACTTC. Translated, it gives CASRDFGQETQYF.

The V call is TRBV4-1, the J call TRBJ2-4; no clear D. The germline V gene encodes CDR1 MGHRA and CDR2 YSYEKL. The V and J ends lost 6 bases and 0 bases respectively, with 12 bases between them. There are 15 residues in the CDR3. Here the CDR3 reads CASSHYSVAKNIQYF. The CDR3 bases are TGCGCCAGCAGTCACTACTCGGTAGCCAAAAACATTCAGTACTTC.

This clone was detected once. The V call is TRBV4-3, the J call TRBJ2-5; D uncertain. CDR1 and CDR2 from the germline V gene are LGHNA and YSLEER. Trimming removed 0 bases from V and 4 bases from J, with 9 bases in between. This CDR3 has 14 amino acids. In nucleotides, the CDR3 is TGCGCCAGCAGCCAAGACAGTACGGGAGAGACCCAGTACTTC. Its translation is CASSQDSTGETQYF.

This clone has a count of ten or more. V gene TRBV30 combines with J gene TRBJ2-1; D is uncertain. This CDR3 has 15 amino acids. Germline lookup yields CDR1 GTSNPN and CDR2 SVGIG (reference sequence). V was pared by 1 base and J by 0 bases, with 10 bases between. DNA of the CDR3: TGTGCCTGGAGTGACAGAACAATCTCCTACAATGAGCAGTTCTTC. This sequence encodes CAWSDRTISYNEQFF.

The chain couples TRBV4-1 to TRBJ1-1, with D tentatively TRBD1 (5 bases). Germline CDR1 and CDR2: MGHRA and YSYEKL. Trimming stripped 1 base from V and 11 bases from J, with 17 bases between. The CDR3 has 14 residues. The CDR3 spells CASSQVQGEFEAFF. The CDR3 DNA reads TGCGCCAGCAGCCAAGTCCAGGGTGAGTTTGAGGCTTTCTTT.

This clone was detected only a few times. The V and J genes are TRBV5-1 and TRBJ1-2; 7 bases are shared with TRBD1. The CDR3 is 13 residues long. The V and J ends lost 4 bases and 0 bases, in that order; junction bases with no gene match: 0. CDR1 is SGHRS, CDR2 YFSETQ, per germline. CDR3 coding DNA: TGCGCCAGCAGCGGGACAGCTAACTATGGCTACACCTTC. It yields the protein CASSGTANYGYTF.

This clone was seen just once. The chain employs TRBV7-2 and TRBJ2-7, with D possibly TRBD1 on 6 matching bases. The CDR3 runs 14 residues. V gave up 5 bases and J gave up 1 base, with 12 bases separating them. Per the germline V gene, CDR1 is SGHTA and CDR2 is FQGNSA. The CDR3 sequence: CASSRTAQSYEQYF. CDR3 coding DNA: TGTGCCAGCAGCAGGACAGCCCAATCCTACGAGCAGTACTTC.

In this sample, this clone turned up once. The chain links TRBV19 to TRBJ1-6; no firm D call. The CDR3 has 13 amino acids. Germline loops: CDR1 LNHDA, CDR2 SQIVND (reference sequence). Trimming shortened V by 10 bases and J by 8 bases, and 15 bases separated the two germline ends. In DNA form, the CDR3 reads TGTGCCATTGGACTGGAGGGAGATTCACCCCTCCACTTT. It is translated as CAIGLEGDSPLHF.

This CDR3 reads CASSSKTGYEQYF. CDR3 DNA: TGTGCCAGCAGTTCCAAGACAGGGTACGAGCAGTACTTC. The V call is TRBV28, the J call TRBJ2-7, with 7 bases identical to TRBD1. The CDR3 spans 13 residues. Germline V gene sequence: CDR1 MDHEN, CDR2 SYDVKM. V lost 4 bases and J lost 4; bases outside the gene matches: 4.

This clone was recorded only once. The J gene is TRBJ2-3, the V gene TRBV20-1, with D possibly being TRBD2 (7 bases). The CDR3 is 15 amino acids. CDR1 and CDR2 from the germline V gene are DFQATT and SNEGSKA (reference sequence). Trimming removed 3 bases at V and 4 bases at J, with 17 bases between. Here the CDR3 reads CSASLWGAGADTQYF. CDR3 nucleotides: TGCAGTGCTAGTCTATGGGGGGCGGGGGCAGATACGCAGTATTTT.

The rearrangement links TRBV5-1 to TRBJ1-4; 11 nucleotides match TRBD1. The J segment lost 8 bases and the V segment lost 5 bases, leaving 5 bases of the junction unmatched. CDR1 SGHRS and CDR2 YFSETQ come from the germline V gene. The length of the CDR3 is 14 residues. The CDR3 reads CASRPDRGHEKLFF. For the CDR3, the DNA is TGCGCCAGCAGACCGGACAGGGGGCACGAAAAACTGTTTTTT.

J is TRBJ1-3 and V is TRBV28; possibly TRBD1 for D (5 bases). The CDR3 runs to 15 residues. V lost 6 bases, J lost 5 bases, and 17 bases lay in between. Germline V lookup: CDR1 MDHEN, CDR2 SYDVKM. The CDR3 loop is CASSEPGRTRNTIYF. The CDR3, as DNA: TGTGCCAGCAGCGAACCGGGACGGACTAGAAACACCATATATTTT. Full variable domain (missing parts from reference TRBV28 and TRBJ1-3): DVKVTQSSRYLVKRTGEKVFLECVQDMDHENMFWYRQDPGLGLRLIYFSYDVKMKEKGDIPEGYSVSREKKERFSLILESASTNQTSMYLCASSEPGRTRNTIYFGEGSWLTVV.

The chain links TRBV20-1 to TRBJ2-3; D is perhaps TRBD2 (5 bases). V dropped 3 bases and J dropped 5 bases, with 6 bases sitting between them. The germline V gene has CDR1 DFQATT and CDR2 SNEGSKA (reference sequence). CDR3 length equals 11 residues. CDR3 nucleotide sequence: TGCAGTGCTAGGGGAGTAGATACGCAGTATTTT. Translated: CSARGVDTQYF.

J is TRBJ1-5 and V is TRBV2; possible D gene TRBD1, 5 bases. In germline, CDR1 is SNHLY, CDR2 FYNNEI. The CDR3 is made up of 14 amino acids. Between the trimmed V and J ends, which lost 4 bases and 3 bases, there was a span of 10 bases. CDR3 sequence (DNA): TGTGCCAGCAGTGTGTCAGGGTTCAATCAGCCCCAGCATTTT. Its translation: CASSVSGFNQPQHF.

This clone showed up just a few times. The chain employs TRBV6-5 and TRBJ1-2, with D uncertain. The CDR3 totals 15 residues. Trimming removed 0 bases at V and 2 bases at J, with 10 bases between. Germline V gene sequence: CDR1 MNHEY, CDR2 SVGAGI. The CDR3 spells CASSYSSGGNYGYTF. The CDR3 DNA reads TGTGCCAGCAGTTACTCGTCGGGAGGCAACTATGGCTACACCTTC.

The chain employs TRBV27 and TRBJ1-1; the D is unclear. The V end lost 8 bases, the J end lost 3 bases, and 13 bases lay between the germline ends. Germline CDR1 reads MNHEY; CDR2 reads SMNVEV (reference sequence). This CDR3 is 13 amino acids long. CDR3 residues: CASPAGEDTEAFF. Written as DNA, the CDR3 is TGTGCCAGCCCTGCCGGGGAGGACACTGAAGCTTTCTTT.

As concerns this clone: The junction differs from germline at one of its ends, possibly a read error. This chain connects TRBV20-1 to TRBJ1-2, with 7 bases fitting TRBD1. Looked up from germline, CDR1 is DFQATT and CDR2 is SNEGSKA (reference sequence). The CDR3 extends over 11 amino acids. CDR3 DNA: TGCAGTGCTAGAGATCAATACAGGGGTGGGTTC. Translating gives CSARDQYRGGF.

This clone was seen once. This chain joins TRBV27 and TRBJ2-7; a possible D gene is TRBD1 (6 bases). Trimming cost V 6 bases and J 2 bases, with 14 bases left between them. Germline values: CDR1 MNHEY, CDR2 SMNVEV (reference sequence). This CDR3 has 14 residues. CDR3 bases: TGTGCCAGCAGAAGCTGGGACAAAGCCTACGAGCAGTACTTC. The encoded protein is CASRSWDKAYEQYF.

Note on this clone: The sample contains more than one DNA sequence encoding this CDR3. This chain links TRBV28 with TRBJ1-3; D is possibly TRBD1 (5 bases). Germline-derived CDR1 and CDR2 are MDHEN and SYDVKM. The length of the CDR3 is 14 residues. Trimming took off 4 bases at V and 1 base at J, with 8 bases between the two ends. The DNA of the CDR3 is TGTGCCAGCAGTTCGGGGGGATCTGGAAACACCATATATTTT. Translation gives CASSSGGSGNTIYF.

The chain carries TRBV19 and TRBJ2-7; a possible D gene is TRBD1 (7 bases). Deletions cut 2 bases from V and 6 bases from J, with 17 bases between. Germline lookup yields CDR1 LNHDA and CDR2 SQIVND (reference sequence). CDR3 length: 15 amino acids. CDR3 amino acids: CASSIQSQGGREQYF. The CDR3 bases are TGTGCCAGTAGTATACAGTCGCAGGGGGGCCGCGAGCAGTACTTC.